This T cell receptor beta chain is from a study of blood T cells in healthy people across ages. Study as a whole: When template switching was applied, about one barcoded beta molecule was captured per two T cells. Overall study findings and caveats: Donor CMV infection status was unknown, possibly confounding age-related changes in expanded clonotypes.

Germline lookup yields CDR1 SQVTM and CDR2 ANQGSEA. The CDR3 loop spans 12 amino acids. Trimming removed 8 bases from V and 5 bases from J, with 16 bases in between. The donors, all healthy, were Caucasians living in Russia, aged about 6 to 90. This clonotype was seen a handful of times. The antigen is not known. A second PCR, run for about 6 to 11 cycles, used a sample-barcoded 5' primer plus a J-beta primer mix. TCRdb itself ran the 5' RACE reads through MiXCR, one entry per CDR3 protein. The sample yields around 580,000 distinct CDR3 sequences, roughly 43% seen once. The receptor's source is an elderly man in good health. The chain is built from TRBV29-1 and TRBJ2-7, with a tentative D call TRBD1 (6 bases). Input material: blood. The CDR3 is CSCSRGPNEQYF. Here the CDR3 DNA reads TGCAGCTGCTCCAGGGGACCGAACGAGCAGTACTTC.